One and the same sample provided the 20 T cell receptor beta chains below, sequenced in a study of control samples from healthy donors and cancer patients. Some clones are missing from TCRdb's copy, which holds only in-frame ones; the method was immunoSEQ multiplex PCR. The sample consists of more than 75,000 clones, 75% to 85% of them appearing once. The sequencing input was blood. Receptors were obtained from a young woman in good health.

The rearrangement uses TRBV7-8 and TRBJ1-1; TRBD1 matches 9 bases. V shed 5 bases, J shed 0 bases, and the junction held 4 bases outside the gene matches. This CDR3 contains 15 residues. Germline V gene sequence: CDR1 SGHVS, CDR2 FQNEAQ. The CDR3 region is CASSPRDRVNTEAFF. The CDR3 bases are TGTGCCAGCAGCCCGAGGGACAGGGTGAACACTGAAGCTTTCTTT.

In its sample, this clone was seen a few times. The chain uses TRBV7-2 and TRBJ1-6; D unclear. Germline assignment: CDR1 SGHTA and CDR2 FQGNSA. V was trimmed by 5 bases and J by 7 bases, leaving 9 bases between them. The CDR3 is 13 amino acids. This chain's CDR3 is CASSPRYNSPLHF. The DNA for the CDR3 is TGTGCCAGCAGCCCTAGGTACAATTCACCCCTCCACTTT.

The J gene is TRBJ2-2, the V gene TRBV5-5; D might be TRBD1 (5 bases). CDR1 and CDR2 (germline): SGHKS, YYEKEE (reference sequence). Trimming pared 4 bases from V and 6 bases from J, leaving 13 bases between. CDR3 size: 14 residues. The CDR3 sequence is CASSRVHRSGELFF. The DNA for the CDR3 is TGTGCCAGCAGCCGAGTTCACAGGTCCGGGGAGCTGTTTTTT. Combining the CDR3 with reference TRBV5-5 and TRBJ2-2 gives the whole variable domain DAGVTQSPTHLIKTRGQQVTLRCSPISGHKSVSWYQQVLGQGPQFIFQYYEKEERGRGNFPDRFSARQFPNYSSELNVNALLLGDSALYLCASSRVHRSGELFFGEGSRLTVL.

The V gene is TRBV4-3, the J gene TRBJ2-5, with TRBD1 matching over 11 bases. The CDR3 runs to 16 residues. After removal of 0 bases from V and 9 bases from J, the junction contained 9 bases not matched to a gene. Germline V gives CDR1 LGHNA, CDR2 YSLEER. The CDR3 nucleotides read TGCGCCAGCAGCCAAGATCTGGGACAGGGGGACGTTGCCCAGTACTTC. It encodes CASSQDLGQGDVAQYF.

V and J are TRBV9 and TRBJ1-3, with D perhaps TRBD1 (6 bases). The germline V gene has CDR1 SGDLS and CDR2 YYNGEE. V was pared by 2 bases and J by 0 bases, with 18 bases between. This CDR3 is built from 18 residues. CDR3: CASSVTGGNSYSGNTIYF. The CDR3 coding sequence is TGTGCCAGCAGCGTCACTGGGGGCAACTCCTACTCTGGAAACACCATATATTTT. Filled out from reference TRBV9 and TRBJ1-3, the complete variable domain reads DSGVTQTPKHLITATGQRVTLRCSPRSGDLSVYWYQQSLDQGLQFLIQYYNGEERAKGNILERFSAQQFPDLHSELNLSSLELGDSALYFCASSVTGGNSYSGNTIYFGEGSWLTVV.

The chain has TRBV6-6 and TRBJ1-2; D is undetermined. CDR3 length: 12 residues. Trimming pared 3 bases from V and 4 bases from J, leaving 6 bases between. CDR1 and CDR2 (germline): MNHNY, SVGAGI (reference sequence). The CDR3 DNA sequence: TGTGCCAGCAGTTATGAGCCCTATGGCTACACCTTC. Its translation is CASSYEPYGYTF.

As DNA, the CDR3 is TGTGCCAGCAGCTTAGGTGGGCAGGTTGAAAAACTGTTTTTT. Translating gives CASSLGGQVEKLFF. This chain links TRBV7-9 with TRBJ1-4; D uncertain. Germline CDR1 is SEHNR and CDR2 is FQNEAQ (reference sequence). V was pared by 1 base and J by 7 bases, with 10 bases between. The CDR3 covers 14 residues.

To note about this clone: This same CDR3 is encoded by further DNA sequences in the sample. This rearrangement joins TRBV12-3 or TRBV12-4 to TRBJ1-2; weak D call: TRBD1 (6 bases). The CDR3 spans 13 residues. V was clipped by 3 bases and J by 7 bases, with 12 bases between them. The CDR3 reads CASSFGGAGGYTF. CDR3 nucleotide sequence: TGTGCCAGCAGTTTTGGGGGGGCGGGTGGCTACACCTTC.

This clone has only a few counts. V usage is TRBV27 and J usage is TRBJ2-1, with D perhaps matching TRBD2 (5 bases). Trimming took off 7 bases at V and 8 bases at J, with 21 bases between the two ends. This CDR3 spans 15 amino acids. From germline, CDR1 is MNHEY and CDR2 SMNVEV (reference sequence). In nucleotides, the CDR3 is TGTGCCAGCATTCAGAGGACTGGAGCTGGGGATGAGCAGTTCTTC. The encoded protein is CASIQRTGAGDEQFF.

CDR3 region: CASSASDRPNSPLHF. CDR3 DNA sequence: TGTGCCAGCAGCGCCTCCGACAGGCCGAATTCACCCCTCCACTTT. The chain carries TRBV9 and TRBJ1-6; perhaps TRBD1 as D (6 bases). The V gene's germline CDR1 is SGDLS and CDR2 YYNGEE. V shed 3 bases and J shed 7 bases, with 14 bases lying between them. This CDR3 is 15 amino acids long.

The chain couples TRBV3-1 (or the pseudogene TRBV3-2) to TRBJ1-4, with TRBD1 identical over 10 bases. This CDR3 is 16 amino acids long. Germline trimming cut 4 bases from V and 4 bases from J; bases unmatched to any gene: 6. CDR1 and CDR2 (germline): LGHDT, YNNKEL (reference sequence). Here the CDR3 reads CASSRFWTGGNEKLFF. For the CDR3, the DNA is TGTGCCAGCAGCCGCTTTTGGACAGGGGGTAATGAAAAACTGTTTTTT.

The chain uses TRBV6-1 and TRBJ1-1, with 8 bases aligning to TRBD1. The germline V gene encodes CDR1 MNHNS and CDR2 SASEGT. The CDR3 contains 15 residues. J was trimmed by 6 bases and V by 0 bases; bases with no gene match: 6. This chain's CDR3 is CASSEAYQGAPEAFF. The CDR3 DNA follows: TGTGCCAGCAGTGAAGCGTACCAGGGGGCGCCTGAAGCTTTCTTT.

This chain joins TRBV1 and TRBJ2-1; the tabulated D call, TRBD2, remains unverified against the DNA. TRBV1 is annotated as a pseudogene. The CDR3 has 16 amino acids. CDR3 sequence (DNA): TGCACCAGCAGCCCTAGACTAGCGGGGGGGCTTTGGGAGCAGTTCTTC. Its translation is CTSSPRLAGGLWEQFF.

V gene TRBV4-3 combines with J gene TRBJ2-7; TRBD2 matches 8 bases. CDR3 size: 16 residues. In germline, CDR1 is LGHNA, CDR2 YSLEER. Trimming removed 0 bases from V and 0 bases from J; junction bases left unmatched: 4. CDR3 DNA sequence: TGCGCCAGCAGCCAAGATCGGGGGGGGCTCTCCTACGAGCAGTACTTC. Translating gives CASSQDRGGLSYEQYF.

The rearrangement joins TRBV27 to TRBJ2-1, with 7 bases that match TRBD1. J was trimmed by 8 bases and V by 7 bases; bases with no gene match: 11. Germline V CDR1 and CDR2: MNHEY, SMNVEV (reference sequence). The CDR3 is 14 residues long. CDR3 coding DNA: TGTGCCAGCAAGACAGGGAGCGTGGTAGATGAGCAGTTCTTC. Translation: CASKTGSVVDEQFF.

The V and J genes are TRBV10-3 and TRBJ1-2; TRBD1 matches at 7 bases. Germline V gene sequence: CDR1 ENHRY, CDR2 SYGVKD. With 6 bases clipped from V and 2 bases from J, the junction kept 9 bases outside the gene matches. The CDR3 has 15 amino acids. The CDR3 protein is CAISGRQGTNYGYTF. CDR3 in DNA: TGTGCCATCAGCGGCAGACAGGGTACCAACTATGGCTACACCTTC.

The DNA of the CDR3 is TGTGCCACCAGCAAGGACAGGGGCCGCCAAGGGGGGGGCTATGGCTACACCTTC. Protein sequence: CATSKDRGRQGGGYGYTF. The chain couples TRBV15 to TRBJ1-2; TRBD1 matches at 9 bases. The germline V gene encodes CDR1 LNHNV and CDR2 YYDKDF (reference sequence). This CDR3 region has 18 residues. V lost 4 bases and J lost 4; bases outside the gene matches: 16.

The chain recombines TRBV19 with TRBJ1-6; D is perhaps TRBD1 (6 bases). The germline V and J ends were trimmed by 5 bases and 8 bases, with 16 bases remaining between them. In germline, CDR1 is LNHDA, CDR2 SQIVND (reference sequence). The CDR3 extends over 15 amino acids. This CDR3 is CASSQNRVRDSPLHF. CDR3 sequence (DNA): TGTGCCAGTAGTCAAAACAGGGTCCGCGATTCACCCCTCCACTTT.

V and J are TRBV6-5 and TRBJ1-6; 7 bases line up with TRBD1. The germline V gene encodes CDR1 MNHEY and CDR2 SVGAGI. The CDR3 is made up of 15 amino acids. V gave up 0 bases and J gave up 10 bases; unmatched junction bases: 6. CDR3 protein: CASSYSYRGGSPLHF. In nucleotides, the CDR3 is TGTGCCAGCAGTTACTCCTACAGGGGTGGATCACCCCTCCACTTT.

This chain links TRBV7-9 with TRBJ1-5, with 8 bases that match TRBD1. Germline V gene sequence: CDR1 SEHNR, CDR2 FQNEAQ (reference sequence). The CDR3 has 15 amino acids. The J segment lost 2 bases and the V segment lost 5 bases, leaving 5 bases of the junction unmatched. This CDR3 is CASSKQGGGNQPQHF. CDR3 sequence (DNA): TGTGCCAGCAGCAAACAGGGGGGGGGCAATCAGCCCCAGCATTTT.